Listed below are T cell receptor beta chains from one sample, sequenced in a study of T cell responses to AZD1222 COVID-19 vaccine. TCRdb's table, derived via immunoSEQ multiplex PCR, lists solely in-frame clones and lacks some. The data show over 95,000 clones, around 87% seen once. The starting material was peripheral blood, obtained on day 0 of AZD1222 vaccination. These receptors were obtained from an adult in good health. CDR3s include the opening cysteine and the closing phenylalanine or tryptophan. D genes are given only for firm matches. The size of a clone is reported for some rows only, either as once, few or many, or as a class for expanded clones.

D gene	clone size	V gene	J gene	CDR3 length	CDR3 DNA	CDR3 protein
-	-	TRBV4-3	TRBJ2-7	14	TGCGCCAGCAGCCAAGAACTCTTTCCCTACGAGCAGTACTTC	CASSQELFPYEQYF
-	-	TRBV25-1	TRBJ1-2	13	TGTGCCAGCAGTGGTCACATATCGCCAGACTACACCTTC	CASSGHISPDYTF
-	-	TRBV14	TRBJ2-2	15	TGTGCCAGCAGCCAGGGTTTAGGGTACACCGGGGAGCTGTTTTTT	CASSQGLGYTGELFF
TRBD1	-	TRBV7-2	TRBJ2-3	14	TGTGCCAGCAGCCTTGACAGGGGGTCAGATACGCAGTATTTT	CASSLDRGSDTQYF
-	-	TRBV28	TRBJ1-5	11	TGTGCCAGCACGGATAATCAGCCCCAGCATTTT	CASTDNQPQHF
TRBD1	-	TRBV7-9	TRBJ2-6	18	TGTGCCAGCAGCTCAACATCGACAGGGAGTGGAGGGGCCAACGTCCTGACTTTC	CASSSTSTGSGGANVLTF
TRBD1	-	TRBV9	TRBJ1-1	18	TGTGCCAGCAGCTTGCGGCCTACCGGGACAGCATGGAACACTGAAGCTTTCTTT	CASSLRPTGTAWNTEAFF
TRBD1	-	TRBV5-1	TRBJ2-7	14	TGCGCCAGCAGCTTGGGGACAGGGCTTGGGGAGCAGTACTTC	CASSLGTGLGEQYF
TRBD1	once	TRBV7-2	TRBJ1-1	16	TGTGCCAGCAGCCCAGACAGGGTCTCCCTGAACACTGAAGCTTTCTTT	CASSPDRVSLNTEAFF
-	-	TRBV10-3	TRBJ2-7	13	TGTGCCATCAGACAGGACCCTGACTACGAGCAGTACTTC	CAIRQDPDYEQYF
TRBD2	-	TRBV19	TRBJ2-3	15	TGTGCCAGTAGTATAGCAGCGGGAGCGACAGATACGCAGTATTTT	CASSIAAGATDTQYF
-	-	TRBV28	TRBJ1-5	14	TGTGCCAGCAGTTTTGACAGTTCCAATCAGCCCCAGCATTTT	CASSFDSSNQPQHF
-	-	TRBV3-1/TRBV3-2	TRBJ1-2	12	TGTGCCACCCACCAACTCCCCTATGGCTACACCTTC	CATHQLPYGYTF
-	once	TRBV7-9	TRBJ1-2	14	TGTGCCAGCAGCTCCCAGGTGGCGGGGGATGGCTACACCTTC	CASSSQVAGDGYTF
-	-	TRBV27	TRBJ1-1	17	TGTGCCAGCAGTCCTTCCCTCCGCTGGGGTTACGGCACTGAAGCTTTCTTT	CASSPSLRWGYGTEAFF
TRBD2	-	TRBV19	TRBJ2-3	14	TGTGCCAGTAGTGTCGGCGGGAGGATAGATACGCAGTATTTT	CASSVGGRIDTQYF
-	once	TRBV5-1	TRBJ2-7	12	TGCGCCAGCAGCCAGCCACAGGGCGAGCAGTACTTC	CASSQPQGEQYF
-	-	TRBV5-4	TRBJ2-2	16	TGTGCCAGCATCTCGCGAGGGACGGGAAACACCGGGGAGCTGTTTTTT	CASISRGTGNTGELFF
TRBD1	-	TRBV19	TRBJ1-2	13	TGTGCCAGCAAAGCAGGGGGCAACTATGGCTACACCTTC	CASKAGGNYGYTF
TRBD1	-	TRBV2	TRBJ1-3	15	TGTGCCAGCAGTGTTCAGGGGGCGAGGGGAAACACCATATATTTT	CASSVQGARGNTIYF
TRBD2	-	TRBV27	TRBJ2-1	15	TGTGCCAGCAGTCCCTCTAGCGGGAGGGCCTCAGAGCAGTTCTTC	CASSPSSGRASEQFF
TRBD1	-	TRBV5-1	TRBJ1-6	14	TGCGCCAGCAGCTCGACAGGGTCGAATTCACCCCTCCACTTT	CASSSTGSNSPLHF
-	-	TRBV7-5	TRBJ1-3	19	TGTGCCAGAAGCTATAATGACAGAGGTCCTACATTCTCTGGAAACACCATATATTTT	CARSYNDRGPTFSGNTIYF
-	once	TRBV5-8	TRBJ2-6	13	TGTGCCAGCAGCCCCTCTGGGGCCAACGTCCTGACTTTC	CASSPSGANVLTF
TRBD1	-	TRBV7-9	TRBJ1-1	14	TGTGCCAGCAGCCGCATAGAGACAGGGCTGGAAGCTTTCTTT	CASSRIETGLEAFF
-	-	TRBV9	TRBJ2-2	14	TGTGCCAGCGCGTGGGGGGTGAACACCGGGGAGCTGTTTTTT	CASAWGVNTGELFF
-	few	TRBV10-3	TRBJ1-2	14	TGTGCCATCAGTGGGGTGGAGGTTGGCTATGGCTACACCTTC	CAISGVEVGYGYTF
-	-	TRBV4-2	TRBJ2-2	15	TGTGCCAGCAGCCCCGGGGGACTGAACACCGGGGAGCTGTTTTTT	CASSPGGLNTGELFF